Listed below are T cell receptor beta chains from one sample, sequenced in a study of blood T cell repertoires in COVID-19. Using immunoSEQ multiplex PCR, the repertoire was profiled, and TCRdb retains in-frame clones only, with some absent. The repertoire holds 140,000 or so clones, with around 81% as singletons. The sequencing sample was made of peripheral blood. The receptors come from a human donor in a cohort sampled during active COVID-19. Both conserved end residues are part of each CDR3.

cdr3_length j_call v_call cdr3_aa
13 TRBJ2-5 TRBV18 CASSPSVQETQYF
16 TRBJ2-3 TRBV2 CASSERGLSEKDTQYF
15 TRBJ2-7 TRBV19 CASSPPRGGTYEQYF
16 TRBJ1-6 TRBV5-1 CASSQQGSAYNSPLHF
15 TRBJ2-1 TRBV11-2 CASSLATSGSYEQFF
13 TRBJ1-2 TRBV4-1 CASSPRGVEGYTF
12 TRBJ1-5 TRBV5-8 CATSGGKQPQHF
16 TRBJ2-2 TRBV5-1 CASSLAGGQNTGELFF
16 TRBJ2-2 TRBV5-1 CASSLVRLTNTGELFF
14 TRBJ2-1 TRBV9 CASSEGTQYNEQFF
15 TRBJ1-2 TRBV27 CASSLTAMIDYGYTF
16 TRBJ2-7 TRBV9 CASSVDLGQGPYEQYF
14 TRBJ2-3 TRBV7-9 CASSFGGSTDTQYF
14 TRBJ1-1 TRBV28 CASRRPQGAIEAFF
14 TRBJ2-5 TRBV5-1 CASSFGQAEETQYF
13 TRBJ2-7 TRBV6-5 CASSTSRGYEQYF
15 TRBJ2-7 TRBV5-6 CASSLIGGGNFEQYF
14 TRBJ1-1 TRBV18 CASSPITGSTEAFF
14 TRBJ2-1 TRBV6-2/TRBV6-3 CASNPPGQNNEQFF
17 TRBJ2-5 TRBV5-1 CASSFPGTGGKQETQYF
16 TRBJ2-1 TRBV27 CASSLSGRSSYNEQFF
15 TRBJ2-7 TRBV6-2/TRBV6-3 CASSSRMRAAVEQYF
15 TRBJ2-5 TRBV6-2/TRBV6-3 CASSWTSAGYETQYF
18 TRBJ1-3 TRBV19 CASKGREASTYSGNTIYF
16 TRBJ1-2 TRBV11-2 CASREAGGQGVYGYTF
13 TRBJ1-2 TRBV2 CASSRDTNYGYTF
15 TRBJ1-5 TRBV28 CASSKKGQGRQPQHF
14 TRBJ2-3 TRBV10-3 CAISVAGSTDTQYF
18 TRBJ2-7 TRBV7-2 CASSLAPGGALGAYEQYF
12 TRBJ1-6 TRBV15 CATRGRGFPLHF
13 TRBJ1-2 TRBV6-5 CASSPYLHYGYTF
11 TRBJ1-2 TRBV6-5 CASTGNYGYTF
16 TRBJ2-1 TRBV7-9 CASSSRGLNTYNEQFF
13 TRBJ2-7 TRBV19 CATTSRDNYEQYF
16 TRBJ2-3 TRBV3-1/TRBV3-2 CASSPPPGQRTDTQYF
15 TRBJ2-3 TRBV5-1 CASSFAGDGTDTQYF
12 TRBJ1-2 TRBV19 CASRTGVGGYTF
15 TRBJ2-7 TRBV27 CASCALAGGPWEQYF
15 TRBJ2-7 TRBV28 CASSERTSGRYEQYF
15 TRBJ2-7 TRBV19 CASSIGTGRTYEQYF
14 TRBJ2-7 TRBV28 CATSRTESFYEQYF
14 TRBJ1-2 TRBV19 CASTNRGRLHGYTF